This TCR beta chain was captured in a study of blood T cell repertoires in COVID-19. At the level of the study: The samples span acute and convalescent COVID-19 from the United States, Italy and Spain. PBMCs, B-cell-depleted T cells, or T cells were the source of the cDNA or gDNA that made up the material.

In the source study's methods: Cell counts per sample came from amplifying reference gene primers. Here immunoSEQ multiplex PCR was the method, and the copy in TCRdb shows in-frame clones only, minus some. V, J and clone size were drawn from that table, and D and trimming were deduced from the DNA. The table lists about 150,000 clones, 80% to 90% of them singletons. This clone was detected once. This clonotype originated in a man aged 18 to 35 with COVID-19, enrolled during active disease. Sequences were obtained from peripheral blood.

The CDR3 reads CASSLTFGQGGKTTIKAFF. The CDR3 DNA follows: TGTGCCAGCAGTTTAACGTTTGGACAGGGCGGTAAAACAACCATTAAAGCTTTCTTT. The chain recombines TRBV28 with TRBJ1-1; 8 nucleotides line up with TRBD1. V trimming: 2 bases; J trimming: 9 bases; junction bases outside the gene matches: 23. Germline V gives CDR1 MDHEN, CDR2 SYDVKM. This CDR3 region has 19 residues.